The rows below give T cell receptor beta chains drawn from one sample of a study of tumor-infiltrating lymphocytes in primary liver carcinoma. TCRdb analysed the multiplex PCR reads with MiXCR anew, one entry per CDR3 protein. The table lists fewer than 400,000 distinct CDR3 sequences, 55% to 65% of them singletons. Sequencing used peripheral blood. All receptors come from a man aged 40-55 years with primary liver carcinoma and hepatitis B virus infection. CDR3s include the opening cysteine and the closing phenylalanine or tryptophan. D genes are given only for firm matches. Size is omitted from some rows. Given values are once, few, many or a class for expanded clones.

D,J,size,V,DNA,CDR3
.,TRBJ2-1,.,TRBV7-9,TGTGCCAGCACCTTCCGGGATAACTACAATGAGCAGTTCTTC,CASTFRDNYNEQFF
.,TRBJ1-1,once,TRBV6-5,TGTGCCAGGAGTTACACGGATGGGCAGACTGAAGCTTTCTTT,CARSYTDGQTEAFF
.,TRBJ2-1,.,TRBV5-1,TGCGCCAGCAGCTTGGGGGTTAGCTCCTACGATGAGCAGTTCTTC,CASSLGVSSYDEQFF
.,TRBJ2-2,.,TRBV12-3/TRBV12-4,TGTACCAGCAGCCTTACAGGATACACCGGGGAGCTGTTTTTT,CTSSLTGYTGELFF
.,TRBJ2-1,.,TRBV7-9,TGTGCCAGCAGCTTGTCCGTAACCGGCTCCTACAATGAGCAGTTCTTC,CASSLSVTGSYNEQFF
.,TRBJ1-2,.,TRBV12-3/TRBV12-4,TGTGCCAGCAGTCCCCGAACCGGCTACTATGGCTACACCTTC,CASSPRTGYYGYTF
.,TRBJ2-7,many,TRBV6-2/TRBV6-3,TGTGCCAGCAGTTACGGGACGGGGTACGAGCAGTACTTC,CASSYGTGYEQYF
TRBD1,TRBJ2-2,few,TRBV5-4,TGTGCCAGCAGCTCGACACGGACAGGGCAGAACACCGGGGAGCTGTTTTTT,CASSSTRTGQNTGELFF
.,TRBJ1-2,.,TRBV28,TGTGCCAGCAGTTTACAAACGTTCTATGGCTACACCTTC,CASSLQTFYGYTF
.,TRBJ2-1,many,TRBV28,TGTGCCAGCAGTACCCCCAATGAGCAGTTCTTC,CASSTPNEQFF
TRBD2,TRBJ2-4,.,TRBV11-1,TGTGCTGGCAGCCTTCCCGGGACTAGCGGGACCGAAAACATTCAGTACTTC,CAGSLPGTSGTENIQYF
.,TRBJ2-7,.,TRBV28,TGTGTCACCAACCGGGGCTCCTACGAGCAGTACTTT,CVTNRGSYEQYF
.,TRBJ1-5,few,TRBV12-3/TRBV12-4,TGTGCCAGCAGTTTACAGGCCAATCAGCCCCAGCATTTT,CASSLQANQPQHF
.,TRBJ1-1,.,TRBV5-1,TGCGCCAGCAGCACCTTGGCAGGGAGCAACACTGAAGCCTTCTTT,CASSTLAGSNTEAFF
.,TRBJ2-5,many,TRBV6-1,TGTGCCAGCAGCCCCTTGGGGGCTTTACAGACCCAGTACTTC,CASSPLGALQTQYF
TRBD1,TRBJ1-2,.,TRBV6-6,TGTGCCAGCAATCACGACAGGGGGGATGGCTACACCTTC,CASNHDRGDGYTF
.,TRBJ1-2,few,TRBV5-1,TGCGCCAGCAGCTCACAGGGTAGCTATGGTTACACCTTC,CASSSQGSYGYTF
TRBD2,TRBJ2-1,.,TRBV11-2,TGTGAAAGCAGCTTAGCGGGTAGTTCCTACAATGAGCAGTTCTTC,CESSLAGSSYNEQFF
TRBD1,TRBJ2-3,.,TRBV5-6,TGCGCCAGCAGCTTGCAGGGGGCAACAGATATGCAGTATTTT,CASSLQGATDMQYF
.,TRBJ2-1,.,TRBV2,TGTGCCAGCGGTTTAGGACGGGAAAGTGAGCAGTTCTTC,CASGLGRESEQFF
.,TRBJ1-5,many,TRBV6-6,TGTGCCAGCAATAAAGGGGGTAGCAATCAGCCCCAGCATTTT,CASNKGGSNQPQHF
.,TRBJ2-7,.,TRBV10-2,TGCTCCACGGGCGCGGTCTACTACGAGCAGTACTTC,CSTGAVYYEQYF
.,TRBJ1-3,.,TRBV11-2,TGTGTCAGCACCCAACCATCCGACCGCTTAGGAGGGAACACCATATATTTT,CVSTQPSDRLGGNTIYF
.,TRBJ1-1,few,TRBV5-1,TGCGCCAGCAGTACGGGGGGGAACACTGAAGCTTTCTTT,CASSTGGNTEAFF
TRBD1,TRBJ1-5,few,TRBV28,TGTGCCAGCAGTCCCACAGGGGGACGGGGTCAGCCCCAGCATTTT,CASSPTGGRGQPQHF
TRBD1,TRBJ1-1,.,TRBV6-1,TGTGCCAGCAGTTTACAGGGGACGAACATCGAAGCTTTCTTT,CASSLQGTNIEAFF
TRBD1,TRBJ2-7,many,TRBV6-5,TGTGCCAGCAGCCGGACAGGGACGGAGTACTTC,CASSRTGTEYF
.,TRBJ2-4,many,TRBV28,TGTGCCAGCAGGGGACGGTGGGATGGCATTCAGTACTTC,CASRGRWDGIQYF
TRBD1,TRBJ1-2,.,TRBV4-1,TGCGCCAGCAGCCAAGAGGGACAGGGGAACTATGGCTACACCTTC,CASSQEGQGNYGYTF
.,TRBJ2-3,.,TRBV11-3,TGTAACAGCAGCTCTACGGCGGGGAGCACAGATACGCAGTATTTT,CNSSSTAGSTDTQYF
.,TRBJ2-2,.,TRBV5-1,TGCGCCAGCAGCTTGGTCGTGCAGCCCACCGGGGAGCTGTTTTTT,CASSLVVQPTGELFF
TRBD2,TRBJ2-1,.,TRBV13,TGTGCCAGCGGCTTAATCGGACTAGCGAGATCCAATGAGCAGTTCTTC,CASGLIGLARSNEQFF
.,TRBJ2-5,.,TRBV5-1,TGCGCCAGCAGCGAGCAGCCCCAAGAGACCCAGTACTTC,CASSEQPQETQYF
.,TRBJ2-1,many,TRBV29-1,TGCAGCGCCGGACTGGGTTACAATGAGCAGTTCTTC,CSAGLGYNEQFF
.,TRBJ2-3,few,TRBV5-1,TGCGCCAGCAGCTTGATTGGGAGCACAGATACGCAGTATTTT,CASSLIGSTDTQYF
TRBD2,TRBJ2-1,.,TRBV24-1,TGTGCCACCAGTGATACTAGCGGGTTTTACAATGAGCAGTTCTTC,CATSDTSGFYNEQFF
.,TRBJ1-2,.,TRBV7-9,TGTGCCAGCAGCTTACTCTTGGGGGGTATTGAGAATGGCTACACCTTC,CASSLLLGGIENGYTF
.,TRBJ2-5,few,TRBV28,TGTGCCAGCAGTTTGGCAGGGGATTTTGGAGAGACCCAGTACTTC,CASSLAGDFGETQYF
.,TRBJ2-5,.,TRBV20-1,TGCAGTGGAAGGAGGGACTCTGGGCAAGTGACCCAGTACTTC,CSGRRDSGQVTQYF
TRBD2,TRBJ2-1,many,TRBV4-1,TGCGCCAGCAGAGGGACTAGCGGGAGCCCTGAGCAGTTCTTC,CASRGTSGSPEQFF
TRBD1,TRBJ2-7,.,TRBV20-1,TGCAGTGTTAGAGAGGGACAGGACTACGAGCAGTACTTC,CSVREGQDYEQYF